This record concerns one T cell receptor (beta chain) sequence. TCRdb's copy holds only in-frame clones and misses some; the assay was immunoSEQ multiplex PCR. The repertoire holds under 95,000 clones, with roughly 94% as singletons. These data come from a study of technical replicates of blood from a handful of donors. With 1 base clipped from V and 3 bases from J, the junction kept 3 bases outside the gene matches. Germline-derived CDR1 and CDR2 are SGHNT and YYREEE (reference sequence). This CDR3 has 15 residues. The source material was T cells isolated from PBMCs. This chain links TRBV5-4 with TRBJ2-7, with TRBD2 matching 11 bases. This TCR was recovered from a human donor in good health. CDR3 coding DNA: TGTGCCAGCAGCTTGTACGGGACTAGCGGCTACGAGCAGTACTTC. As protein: CASSLYGTSGYEQYF. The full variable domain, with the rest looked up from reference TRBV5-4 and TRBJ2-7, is ETGVTQSPTHLIKTRGQQVTLRCSSQSGHNTVSWYQQALGQGPQFIFQYYREEENGRGNFPPRFSGLQFPNYSSELNVNALELDDSALYLCASSLYGTSGYEQYFGPGTRLTVT.